This T cell receptor (beta chain) emerged from a study of tumor-infiltrating lymphocytes in primary liver carcinoma. Study-wide context: All patients, whether men or women, fell within 30 to 69 years of age. Whole-study findings and limits: The use of bulk unsorted samples meant that CD4+ and CD8+ repertoires were not compared.

Unsorted whole blood yielded blood RNA, and germline DNA was extracted as well. Patients in the cohort were treatment-naive and living with chronic HBV infection. A constant-region primer served to make TCR beta cDNA from about 0.45 ug total RNA. Library construction for TCR beta comprised three nested multiplex PCR rounds performed with slightly modified ARM-PCR. The opening two PCR rounds, 10 cycles each, paired TRBV1-TRBV30 forward primers with a C-beta reverse primer. MiXCR, run by TCRdb on the multiplex PCR reads, gives a single entry per CDR3 protein. The table includes about 180,000 distinct CDR3 sequences, roughly 60% detected once. In its sample, this clonotype was seen a few times. Its target is not known. Germline V lookup: CDR1 MNHNY, CDR2 SVGAGI (reference sequence). This CDR3 spans 13 amino acids. V was cut by 2 bases and J by 7 bases, with 11 bases left in between.

The sample taken for sequencing was peripheral blood. This chain joins TRBV6-6 and TRBJ1-2, with a tentative D call TRBD1 (5 bases). The sequence was obtained from a man aged 35 to 55 with primary liver carcinoma and hepatitis B virus infection. CDR3 sequence: CASSYGPGGGYTF. CDR3 DNA sequence: TGTGCCAGCAGTTACGGCCCCGGGGGTGGCTACACCTTC.